This T cell receptor beta chain was identified in a study of T cells after yellow fever vaccination. Study observations and caveats: Reappearing after the booster were most of the clones from primary vaccination (roughly 96% CD4, approximately 89% CD8).

TCRdb ran MiXCR on the 5' RACE reads and lists one entry per CDR3 protein. The table has 300,000 to 400,000 distinct CDR3 sequences, 4% seen once. This clonotype came up many times. The antigen is undetermined. This CDR3 has 13 amino acids. The ends were cut back, 0 bases at V and 2 bases at J, with 5 bases in the middle. Germline CDR1 SGHRS, CDR2 YFSETQ. The sequence was obtained from a man between 18 and 35 years old who received the YFV17D yellow fever vaccine. The sequenced sample was PBMCs, obtained 5 days after the yellow fever booster vaccination. This chain connects TRBV5-1 to TRBJ1-2; D not certain. The CDR3 loop is CASSLEGNYGYTF. The CDR3 DNA sequence: TGCGCCAGCAGCTTGGAAGGGAACTATGGCTACACCTTC.